This entry describes one TCR beta chain. The sample comes from a study of blood T cell repertoires in COVID-19. On the study more broadly: Both acute and convalescent COVID-19 samples were obtained from the United States, Italy and Spain. In each case, the material was cDNA or gDNA derived from T cells, B-cell-depleted T cells, or PBMCs.

Germline V gene sequence: CDR1 SGHRS, CDR2 YFSETQ. Trimming at V came to 2 bases and at J to 1 base, leaving 9 bases not matched to a gene. CDR3 size: 18 residues. Per the original methods: Reference gene primer amplification gave estimated nucleated cell counts. The method was immunoSEQ multiplex PCR; TCRdb's version includes in-frame clones alone and lacks a portion of them. That table is the source of V, J and clone size, and D and trimming were worked out from the DNA. The sample has 55,000 to 60,000 clones; about four fifths are singletons. The chain is built from TRBV5-1 and TRBJ2-2; 9 bases fit TRBD1. The clonotype comes from a man aged 65 to 79 with active COVID-19. Sequenced material: peripheral blood. As DNA, the CDR3 is TGCGCCAGCAGCTTCGACCCGCAGGGACAGGGGAACACCGGGGAGCTGTTTTTT. It translates to CASSFDPQGQGNTGELFF. The variable domain in full, with the rest retrieved from reference TRBV5-1 and TRBJ2-2, is KAGVTQTPRYLIKTRGQQVTLSCSPISGHRSVSWYQQTPGQGLQFLFEYFSETQRNKGNFPGRFSGRQFSNSRSEMNVSTLELGDSALYLCASSFDPQGQGNTGELFFGEGSRLTVL.